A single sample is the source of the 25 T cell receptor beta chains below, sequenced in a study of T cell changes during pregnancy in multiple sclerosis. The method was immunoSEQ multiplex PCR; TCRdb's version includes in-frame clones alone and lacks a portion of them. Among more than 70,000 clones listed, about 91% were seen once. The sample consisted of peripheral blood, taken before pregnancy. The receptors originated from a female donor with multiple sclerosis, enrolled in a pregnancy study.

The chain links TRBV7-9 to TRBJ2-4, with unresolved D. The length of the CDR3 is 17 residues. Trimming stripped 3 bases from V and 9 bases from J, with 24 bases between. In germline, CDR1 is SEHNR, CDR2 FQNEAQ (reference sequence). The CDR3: CASSFMGVGYPYVIQYF. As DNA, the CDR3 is TGTGCCAGCAGCTTCATGGGTGTGGGCTATCCCTATGTCATTCAGTACTTC.

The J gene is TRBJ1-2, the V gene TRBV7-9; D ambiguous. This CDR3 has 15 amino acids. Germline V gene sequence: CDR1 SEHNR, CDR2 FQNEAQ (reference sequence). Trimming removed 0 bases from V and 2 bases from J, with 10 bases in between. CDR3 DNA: TGTGCCAGCAGCTTAGCGTCCGCAGTCAACTATGGCTACACCTTC. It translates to CASSLASAVNYGYTF.

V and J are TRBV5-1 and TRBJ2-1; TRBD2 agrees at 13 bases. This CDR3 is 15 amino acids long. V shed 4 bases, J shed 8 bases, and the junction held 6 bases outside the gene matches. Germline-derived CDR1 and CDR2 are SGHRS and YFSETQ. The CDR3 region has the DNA TGCGCCAGCAGCGCCAGACTAGCGGGGGGTCATGAGCAGTTCTTC. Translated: CASSARLAGGHEQFF.

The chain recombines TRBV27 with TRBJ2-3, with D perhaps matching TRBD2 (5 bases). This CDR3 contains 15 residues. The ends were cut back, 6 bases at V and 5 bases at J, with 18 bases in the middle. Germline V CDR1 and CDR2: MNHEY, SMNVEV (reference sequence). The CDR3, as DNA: TGTGCCAGCAGCTCAGACTACACCTTTGGAGATACGCAGTATTTT. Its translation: CASSSDYTFGDTQYF.

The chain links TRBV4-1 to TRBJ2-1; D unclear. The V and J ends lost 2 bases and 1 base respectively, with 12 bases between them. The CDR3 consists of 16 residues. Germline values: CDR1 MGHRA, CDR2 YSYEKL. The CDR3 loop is CASSQRGSSSYNEQFF. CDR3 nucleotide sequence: TGCGCCAGCAGCCAACGAGGCAGTTCATCCTACAATGAGCAGTTCTTC.

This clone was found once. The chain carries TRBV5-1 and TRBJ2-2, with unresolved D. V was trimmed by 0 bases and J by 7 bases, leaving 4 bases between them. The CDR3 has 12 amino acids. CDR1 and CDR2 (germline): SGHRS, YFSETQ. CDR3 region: CASSLGGGELFF. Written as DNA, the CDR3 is TGCGCCAGCAGCTTGGGAGGCGGGGAGCTGTTTTTT. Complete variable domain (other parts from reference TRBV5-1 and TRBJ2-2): KAGVTQTPRYLIKTRGQQVTLSCSPISGHRSVSWYQQTPGQGLQFLFEYFSETQRNKGNFPGRFSGRQFSNSRSEMNVSTLELGDSALYLCASSLGGGELFFGEGSRLTVL.

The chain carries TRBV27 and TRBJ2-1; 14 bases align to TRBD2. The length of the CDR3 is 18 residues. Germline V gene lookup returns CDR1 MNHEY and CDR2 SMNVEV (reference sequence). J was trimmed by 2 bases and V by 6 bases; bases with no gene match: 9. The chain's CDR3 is CASSNPMTSGRAYNEQFF. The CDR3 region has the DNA TGTGCCAGCAGCAATCCCATGACTAGCGGGAGGGCCTACAATGAGCAGTTCTTC.

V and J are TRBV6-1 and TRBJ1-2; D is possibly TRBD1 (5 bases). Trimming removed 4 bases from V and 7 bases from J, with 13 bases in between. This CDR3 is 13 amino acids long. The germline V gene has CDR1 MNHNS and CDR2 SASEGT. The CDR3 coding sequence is TGTGCCAGCAGTGTGGAGGGGTCGATTGGCTACACCTTC. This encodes CASSVEGSIGYTF.

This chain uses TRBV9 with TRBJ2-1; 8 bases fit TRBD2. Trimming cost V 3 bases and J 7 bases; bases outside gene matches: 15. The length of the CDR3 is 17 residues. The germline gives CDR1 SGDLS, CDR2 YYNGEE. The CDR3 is CASSGGPGREVVNEQFF. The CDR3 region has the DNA TGTGCCAGCAGCGGCGGCCCTGGGCGGGAGGTAGTAAATGAGCAGTTCTTC.

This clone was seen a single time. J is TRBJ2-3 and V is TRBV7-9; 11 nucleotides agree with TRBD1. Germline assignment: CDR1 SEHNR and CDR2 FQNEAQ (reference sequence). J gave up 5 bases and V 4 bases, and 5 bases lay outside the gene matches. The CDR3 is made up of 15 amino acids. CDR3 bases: TGTGCCAGCAGCTCCGGACAGGGGGCCGGAGATACGCAGTATTTT. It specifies CASSSGQGAGDTQYF.

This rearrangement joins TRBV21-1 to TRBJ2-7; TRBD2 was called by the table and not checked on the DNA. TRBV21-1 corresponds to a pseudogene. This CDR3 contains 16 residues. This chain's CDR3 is CASSKLLVSETYEQYF. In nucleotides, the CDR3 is TGTGCCAGCAGCAAGCTTCTAGTATCGGAAACCTACGAGCAGTACTTC.

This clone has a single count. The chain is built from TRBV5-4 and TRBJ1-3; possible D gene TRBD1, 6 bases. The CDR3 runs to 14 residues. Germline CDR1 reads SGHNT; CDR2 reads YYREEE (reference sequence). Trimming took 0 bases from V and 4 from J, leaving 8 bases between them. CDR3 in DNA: TGTGCCAGCAGCTTGGCCGGGACAGGAAACACCATATATTTT. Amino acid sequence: CASSLAGTGNTIYF.

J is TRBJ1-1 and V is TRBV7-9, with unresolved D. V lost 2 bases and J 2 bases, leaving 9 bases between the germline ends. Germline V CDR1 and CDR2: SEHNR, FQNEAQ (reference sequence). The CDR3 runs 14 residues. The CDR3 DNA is TGTGCCAGCAGCTTAATCCCCGTTAACACTGAAGCTTTCTTT. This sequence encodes CASSLIPVNTEAFF.

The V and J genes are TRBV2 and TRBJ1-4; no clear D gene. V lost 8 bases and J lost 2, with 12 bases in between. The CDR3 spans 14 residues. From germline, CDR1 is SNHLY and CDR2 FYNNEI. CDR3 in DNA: TGTGCCAGCCGGGTCGTTCATACTAATGAAAAACTGTTTTTT. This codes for CASRVVHTNEKLFF.

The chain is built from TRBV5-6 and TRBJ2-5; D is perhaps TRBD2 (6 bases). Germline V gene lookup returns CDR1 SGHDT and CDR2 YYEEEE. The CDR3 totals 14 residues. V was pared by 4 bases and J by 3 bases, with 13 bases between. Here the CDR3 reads CASSPRDHKETQYF. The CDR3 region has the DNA TGTGCCAGCAGCCCGCGGGACCACAAAGAGACCCAGTACTTC.

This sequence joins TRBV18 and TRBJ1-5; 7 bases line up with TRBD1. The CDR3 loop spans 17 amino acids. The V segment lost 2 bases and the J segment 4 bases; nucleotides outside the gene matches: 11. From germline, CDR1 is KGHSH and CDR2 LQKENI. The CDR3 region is CASSPWGGPQGNQPQHF. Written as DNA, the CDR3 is TGTGCCAGCTCACCATGGGGTGGGCCACAGGGGAATCAGCCCCAGCATTTT.

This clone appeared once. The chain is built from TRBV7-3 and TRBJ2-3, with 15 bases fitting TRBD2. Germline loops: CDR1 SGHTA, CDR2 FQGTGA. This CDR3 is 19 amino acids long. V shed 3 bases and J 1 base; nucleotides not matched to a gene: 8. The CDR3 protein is CASSFSGLAGGPGTDTQYF. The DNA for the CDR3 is TGTGCCAGCAGCTTCTCCGGACTAGCGGGGGGGCCTGGCACAGATACGCAGTATTTT.

CDR3 DNA sequence: TGTGCCAGCAGCTTACAGGGTTATCAGCCCCAGCATTTT. Translated, it gives CASSLQGYQPQHF. The genes are TRBV7-2 and TRBJ1-5; possibly TRBD1 for D (5 bases). Germline V gene data show CDR1 as SGHTA and CDR2 as FQGNSA. The germline V and J ends were trimmed by 2 bases and 5 bases, with 7 bases remaining between them. This CDR3 region has 13 residues.

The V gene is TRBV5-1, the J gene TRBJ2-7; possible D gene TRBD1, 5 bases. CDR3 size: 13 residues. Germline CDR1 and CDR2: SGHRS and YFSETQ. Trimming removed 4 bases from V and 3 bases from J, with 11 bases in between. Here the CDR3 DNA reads TGCGCCAGCAGCGGAGACAGAGACTACGAGCAGTACTTC. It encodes CASSGDRDYEQYF.

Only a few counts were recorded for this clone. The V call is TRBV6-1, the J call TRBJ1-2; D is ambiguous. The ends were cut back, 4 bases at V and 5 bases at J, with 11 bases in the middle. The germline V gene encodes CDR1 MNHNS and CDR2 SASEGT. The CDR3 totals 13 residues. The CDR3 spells CASSGGPGYGYTF. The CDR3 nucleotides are TGTGCCAGCAGTGGAGGCCCTGGGTATGGCTACACCTTC.

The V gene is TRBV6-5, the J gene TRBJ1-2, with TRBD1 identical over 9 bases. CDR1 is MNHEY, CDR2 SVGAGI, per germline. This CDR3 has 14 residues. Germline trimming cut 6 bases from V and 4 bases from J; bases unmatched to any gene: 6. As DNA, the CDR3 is TGTGCCAGCAGACCGGGACAGGGATCCTATGGCTACACCTTC. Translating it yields CASRPGQGSYGYTF.

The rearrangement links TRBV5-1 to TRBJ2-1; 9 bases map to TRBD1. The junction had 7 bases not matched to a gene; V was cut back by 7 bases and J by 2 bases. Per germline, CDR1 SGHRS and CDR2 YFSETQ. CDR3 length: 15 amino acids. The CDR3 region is CASRGTGNTYNEQFF. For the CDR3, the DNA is TGCGCCAGCCGCGGGACAGGGAACACCTACAATGAGCAGTTCTTC.

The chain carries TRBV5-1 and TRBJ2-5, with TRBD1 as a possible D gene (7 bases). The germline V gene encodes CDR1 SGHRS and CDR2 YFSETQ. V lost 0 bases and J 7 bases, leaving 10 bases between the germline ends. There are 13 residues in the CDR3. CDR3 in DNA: TGCGCCAGCAGCTTGGGACAGGGAGGGACCCAGTACTTC. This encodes CASSLGQGGTQYF.

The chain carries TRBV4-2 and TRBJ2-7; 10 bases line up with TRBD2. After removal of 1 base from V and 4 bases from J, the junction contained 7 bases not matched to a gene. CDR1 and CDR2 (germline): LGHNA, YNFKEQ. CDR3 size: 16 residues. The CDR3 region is CASSQAAGTSAYEQYF. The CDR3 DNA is TGTGCCAGCAGCCAAGCTGCCGGGACTAGCGCGTACGAGCAGTACTTC.

Here the CDR3 DNA reads TGTGCCAGCAGCCCCGGACTAGCGGGGAGCACAGATACGCAGTATTTT. It codes for CASSPGLAGSTDTQYF. The genes are TRBV9 and TRBJ2-3; 12 bases are shared with TRBD2. V trimming: 4 bases; J trimming: 0 bases; junction bases outside the gene matches: 3. CDR1 is SGDLS, CDR2 YYNGEE, per germline. The CDR3 consists of 16 residues.